Each of the 5 T cell receptor beta chains below was sequenced from the same sample in a study of cytomegalovirus exposure and HLA in healthy donors. PCR amplification relied on 60 Vbeta primers (plus 13 Jbeta primers). Libraries were prepared by immunoSEQ multiplex PCR; TCRdb keeps only in-frame clonotypes and omits some of them. This repertoire includes approximately 120,000 clones. Sequencing input: PBMCs. Receptor source: a man aged 18 to 29 in good health and CMV-seronegative.

V gene TRBV5-1 combines with J gene TRBJ1-5; TRBD1 might be the D (6 bases). The germline V and J ends were trimmed by 0 bases and 7 bases, with 14 bases remaining between them. From germline, CDR1 is SGHRS and CDR2 YFSETQ. This CDR3 spans 15 amino acids. The CDR3 region is CASSLEAGAGQPQHF. The DNA for the CDR3 is TGCGCCAGCAGCTTGGAGGCGGGGGCGGGACAGCCCCAGCATTTT.

This chain joins TRBV6-6 and TRBJ1-5; D perhaps matches TRBD1 (6 bases). With 4 bases removed from V and 2 bases from J, the gap between germline ends came to 12 bases. Germline V gives CDR1 MNHNY, CDR2 SVGAGI (reference sequence). This CDR3 comprises 15 residues. Written as DNA, the CDR3 is TGTGCCAGCAGTTTACTACAGGGAGGCAATCAGCCCCAGCATTTT. It specifies CASSLLQGGNQPQHF.

This chain joins TRBV9 and TRBJ1-2; perhaps TRBD1 as D (5 bases). The CDR3 length is 14 residues. With 4 bases removed from V and 4 bases from J, the gap between germline ends came to 14 bases. CDR1 SGDLS and CDR2 YYNGEE come from the germline V gene. The CDR3 loop reads CASSPGGEFYGYTF. The DNA for the CDR3 is TGTGCCAGCAGCCCCGGAGGGGAATTCTATGGCTACACCTTC.

The chain couples TRBV11-3 to TRBJ2-1, with D possibly matching TRBD2 (5 bases). The CDR3 has 11 amino acids. Trimming removed 3 bases from V and 8 bases from J, with 5 bases in between. Germline V gene lookup returns CDR1 SGHNT and CDR2 YENEEA. The CDR3 here is CASSLRDEQFF. In nucleotides, the CDR3 is TGTGCCAGCAGCTTGAGGGATGAGCAGTTCTTC.

The genes are TRBV10-2 and TRBJ2-1; 9 nucleotides agree with TRBD1. The germline V gene has CDR1 WSHSY and CDR2 SAAADI. V lost 3 bases and J lost 9; bases outside the gene matches: 9. This CDR3 is built from 15 residues. CDR3 loop: CASSDPGQGYPEQFF. The CDR3 DNA reads as TGCGCCAGCAGTGACCCGGGACAGGGTTATCCTGAGCAGTTCTTC.